These T cell receptor beta chains were read from a single sample in a study of blood T cell repertoires in COVID-19. Repertoires were generated with immunoSEQ multiplex PCR, while TCRdb's copy carries only in-frame clones and drops some. The data hold 300,000 to 350,000 clones, with 90% observed a single time. Sequencing was done on a sample of PBMCs or T cells enriched from blood (not recorded which). All receptors come from a woman aged 30 to 39 who had been exposed to COVID-19. The CDR3 runs from the conserved cysteine through the conserved F or W. D genes are given only for firm matches. Clone size is given for some rows only: seen once, a few or many times, or a class if the clone is expanded.

d_call: -
v_call: TRBV6-5
clone_size: -
j_call: TRBJ1-2
cdr3_aa: CASSYVPRSVYGYTF
cdr3_nt: TGTGCCAGCAGTTACGTCCCCCGGTCTGTCTATGGCTACACCTTC

d_call: TRBD1
v_call: TRBV11-3
clone_size: once
j_call: TRBJ1-6
cdr3_aa: CASRDRASPLHF
cdr3_nt: TGTGCCAGCAGGGACAGGGCTTCACCCCTCCACTTT

d_call: TRBD1
v_call: TRBV3-1/TRBV3-2
clone_size: once
j_call: TRBJ1-2
cdr3_aa: CASSQAGQAIYGYTF
cdr3_nt: TGTGCCAGCAGCCAAGCGGGACAGGCAATTTATGGCTACACCTTC

d_call: -
v_call: TRBV7-8
clone_size: -
j_call: TRBJ2-1
cdr3_aa: CASSTFGGASHNEQFF
cdr3_nt: TGTGCCAGCAGCACCTTTGGGGGCGCCAGCCACAATGAGCAGTTCTTC

d_call: TRBD1
v_call: TRBV27
clone_size: -
j_call: TRBJ1-6
cdr3_aa: CASRTKPGQSNSPLHF
cdr3_nt: TGTGCCAGCAGAACCAAACCGGGACAGTCCAATTCACCCCTCCACTTT

d_call: TRBD1
v_call: TRBV18
clone_size: -
j_call: TRBJ1-1
cdr3_aa: CASSPVPQGVNTEAFF
cdr3_nt: TGTGCCAGCTCACCGGTTCCCCAGGGGGTGAACACTGAAGCTTTCTTT

d_call: TRBD1
v_call: TRBV10-3
clone_size: once
j_call: TRBJ1-2
cdr3_aa: CAITQGAGYGYTF
cdr3_nt: TGTGCCATCACTCAGGGGGCCGGCTATGGCTACACCTTC

d_call: -
v_call: TRBV2
clone_size: -
j_call: TRBJ2-5
cdr3_aa: CASSDRDQETQYF
cdr3_nt: TGTGCCAGCAGTGACAGGGATCAAGAGACCCAGTACTTC

d_call: TRBD1
v_call: TRBV5-1
clone_size: -
j_call: TRBJ1-1
cdr3_aa: CASSPGQGRGTEAFF
cdr3_nt: TGCGCCAGCAGCCCCGGACAGGGTAGAGGCACTGAAGCTTTCTTT

d_call: -
v_call: TRBV21-1
clone_size: -
j_call: TRBJ1-1
cdr3_aa: CASSKVWVPGPSDAEAFF
cdr3_nt: TGTGCCAGCAGCAAGGTGTGGGTCCCAGGTCCCTCTGATGCTGAAGCTTTCTTT

d_call: -
v_call: TRBV4-3
clone_size: -
j_call: TRBJ1-1
cdr3_aa: CASSLEGGHTEAFF
cdr3_nt: TGCGCCAGCAGCCTTGAAGGGGGACACACTGAAGCTTTCTTT

d_call: TRBD1
v_call: TRBV11-2
clone_size: -
j_call: TRBJ2-4
cdr3_aa: CASSPRQGAPLNIQYF
cdr3_nt: TGTGCCAGCAGCCCCCGACAGGGGGCCCCCCTAAACATTCAGTACTTC

d_call: -
v_call: TRBV6-5
clone_size: -
j_call: TRBJ1-6
cdr3_aa: CASQWAGPDNSPLHF
cdr3_nt: TGTGCCAGCCAATGGGCGGGACCAGATAATTCACCCCTCCACTTT

d_call: -
v_call: TRBV20-1
clone_size: once
j_call: TRBJ2-5
cdr3_aa: CSAPLETQYF
cdr3_nt: TGCAGTGCCCCCCTGGAGACCCAGTACTTC

d_call: TRBD1
v_call: TRBV10-3
clone_size: once
j_call: TRBJ1-3
cdr3_aa: CAISESPGQGGSGNTIYF
cdr3_nt: TGTGCCATCAGTGAGTCCCCGGGACAGGGGGGATCTGGAAACACCATATATTTT

d_call: TRBD1
v_call: TRBV5-5
clone_size: few
j_call: TRBJ1-2
cdr3_aa: CASSLGRDRGVNRNYGYTF
cdr3_nt: TGTGCCAGCAGCTTAGGACGGGACAGGGGCGTCAATAGAAACTATGGCTACACCTTC

d_call: TRBD2
v_call: TRBV18
clone_size: -
j_call: TRBJ2-3
cdr3_aa: CASSSPLAGPTTDTQYF
cdr3_nt: TGTGCCAGCTCATCCCCTCTAGCGGGACCAACCACAGATACGCAGTATTTT

d_call: -
v_call: TRBV13
clone_size: -
j_call: TRBJ1-5
cdr3_aa: CASSLNSPGIPIYSNQPQHF
cdr3_nt: TGTGCCAGCAGCTTAAACAGTCCCGGGATCCCAATTTATAGCAATCAGCCCCAGCATTTT

d_call: TRBD1
v_call: TRBV7-8
clone_size: -
j_call: TRBJ1-5
cdr3_aa: CASSRDRVREEPQHF
cdr3_nt: TGTGCCAGCAGCCGTGACAGGGTGAGGGAGGAGCCCCAGCATTTT

d_call: -
v_call: TRBV11-2
clone_size: -
j_call: TRBJ2-7
cdr3_aa: CASSSDSYSYEQYF
cdr3_nt: TGTGCCAGCAGCTCCGACTCATACTCCTACGAGCAGTACTTC

d_call: TRBD1
v_call: TRBV4-1
clone_size: -
j_call: TRBJ1-4
cdr3_aa: CASSHTPGTGVSVRPTEKLFF
cdr3_nt: TGCGCCAGCAGCCACACCCCCGGGACAGGTGTCTCCGTGCGACCCACTGAAAAACTGTTTTTT

d_call: TRBD2
v_call: TRBV29-1
clone_size: -
j_call: TRBJ2-5
cdr3_aa: CSVEARGGETQYF
cdr3_nt: TGCAGCGTTGAAGCTCGGGGAGGGGAGACCCAGTACTTC

d_call: -
v_call: TRBV19
clone_size: once
j_call: TRBJ1-5
cdr3_aa: CASSIRQSNQPQHF
cdr3_nt: TGTGCCAGTAGTATCAGGCAGAGCAATCAGCCCCAGCATTTT

d_call: TRBD1
v_call: TRBV6-4
clone_size: -
j_call: TRBJ1-2
cdr3_aa: CASSDRNRGDADGYTF
cdr3_nt: TGTGCCAGCAGTGACCGAAACAGGGGAGATGCGGATGGCTACACCTTC

d_call: TRBD1
v_call: TRBV28
clone_size: -
j_call: TRBJ1-5
cdr3_aa: CASRFFGTGAAGPQHF
cdr3_nt: TGTGCCAGCAGATTCTTCGGGACAGGGGCCGCTGGGCCCCAGCATTTT

d_call: -
v_call: TRBV5-1
clone_size: -
j_call: TRBJ2-1
cdr3_aa: CASSETFPSSYNEQFF
cdr3_nt: TGCGCCAGCAGCGAGACTTTCCCAAGCTCCTACAATGAGCAGTTCTTC

d_call: -
v_call: TRBV27
clone_size: -
j_call: TRBJ1-1
cdr3_aa: CASTGHNTEAFF
cdr3_nt: TGTGCCAGCACGGGACATAACACTGAAGCTTTCTTT

d_call: -
v_call: TRBV5-1
clone_size: -
j_call: TRBJ1-1
cdr3_aa: CASSLLGSLGANTEAFF
cdr3_nt: TGCGCCAGCAGCTTGTTAGGTTCGCTCGGAGCGAACACTGAAGCTTTCTTT

d_call: -
v_call: TRBV23-1
clone_size: -
j_call: TRBJ1-2
cdr3_aa: CASSQKCVAGEDNNYGYTF
cdr3_nt: TGCGCCAGCAGTCAAAAGTGTGTAGCTGGGGAGGACAACAACTATGGCTACACCTTC

d_call: TRBD2
v_call: TRBV6-1
clone_size: -
j_call: TRBJ2-3
cdr3_aa: CASSERGTNTDTQYF
cdr3_nt: TGTGCCAGCAGTGAGCGGGGGACCAACACAGATACGCAGTATTTT

d_call: TRBD1
v_call: TRBV15
clone_size: once
j_call: TRBJ2-3
cdr3_aa: CATSRFGQGESTDTQYF
cdr3_nt: TGTGCCACCAGCAGATTCGGACAGGGGGAGAGCACAGATACGCAGTATTTT

d_call: TRBD2
v_call: TRBV30
clone_size: -
j_call: TRBJ2-1
cdr3_aa: CAWSDPGRGGVYEQFF
cdr3_nt: TGTGCCTGGAGTGACCCGGGGCGGGGGGGCGTTTATGAGCAGTTCTTC

d_call: -
v_call: TRBV7-8
clone_size: -
j_call: TRBJ1-5
cdr3_aa: CASSPFVGGGNQPQHF
cdr3_nt: TGTGCCAGCAGCCCTTTTGTGGGGGGGGGAAATCAGCCCCAGCATTTT

d_call: -
v_call: TRBV6-2/TRBV6-3
clone_size: -
j_call: TRBJ1-4
cdr3_aa: CASSYMPANEKLFF
cdr3_nt: TGTGCCAGCAGTTATATGCCGGCTAATGAAAAACTGTTTTTT

d_call: -
v_call: TRBV27
clone_size: -
j_call: TRBJ2-5
cdr3_aa: CASKQIELETQYF
cdr3_nt: TGTGCCAGCAAGCAAATCGAATTGGAGACCCAGTACTTC

d_call: -
v_call: TRBV5-5
clone_size: -
j_call: TRBJ1-3
cdr3_aa: CASSWGQTSSGNTIYF
cdr3_nt: TGTGCCAGCAGTTGGGGGCAGACAAGCTCTGGAAACACCATATATTTT

d_call: -
v_call: TRBV15
clone_size: once
j_call: TRBJ1-5
cdr3_aa: CATSRDGTTVSNQPQHF
cdr3_nt: TGTGCCACCAGCAGAGATGGAACGACAGTCAGCAATCAGCCCCAGCATTTT

d_call: -
v_call: TRBV9
clone_size: -
j_call: TRBJ1-1
cdr3_aa: CASKAPPGGITEAFF
cdr3_nt: TGTGCCAGCAAGGCCCCACCGGGGGGGATCACTGAAGCTTTCTTT

d_call: TRBD1
v_call: TRBV20-1
clone_size: -
j_call: TRBJ2-3
cdr3_aa: CSASWDRGRVGTDTQYF
cdr3_nt: TGCAGTGCTAGTTGGGACAGGGGGCGAGTCGGCACAGATACGCAGTATTTT

d_call: TRBD1
v_call: TRBV12-5
clone_size: -
j_call: TRBJ1-1
cdr3_aa: CASGSGQGANTEAFF
cdr3_nt: TGTGCTAGTGGCTCGGGACAGGGGGCCAACACTGAAGCTTTCTTT

d_call: -
v_call: TRBV10-3
clone_size: -
j_call: TRBJ1-5
cdr3_aa: CAINDRPNQPQHF
cdr3_nt: TGTGCCATCAATGACAGGCCCAATCAGCCCCAGCATTTT

d_call: -
v_call: TRBV30
clone_size: -
j_call: TRBJ2-2
cdr3_aa: CAWSVRWRGLTGELFF
cdr3_nt: TGTGCCTGGAGTGTACGTTGGCGGGGTCTCACCGGGGAGCTGTTTTTT

d_call: -
v_call: TRBV12-5
clone_size: once
j_call: TRBJ1-1
cdr3_aa: CASGQGFGTEAFF
cdr3_nt: TGTGCTAGTGGGCAGGGGTTTGGCACTGAAGCTTTCTTT

d_call: -
v_call: TRBV3-1/TRBV3-2
clone_size: -
j_call: TRBJ1-5
cdr3_aa: CASSQEISTGRNQPQHF
cdr3_nt: TGTGCCAGCAGCCAAGAAATTTCAACAGGGCGCAATCAGCCCCAGCATTTT

d_call: -
v_call: TRBV7-6
clone_size: -
j_call: TRBJ2-2
cdr3_aa: CASSGYRTVRSTGELFF
cdr3_nt: TGTGCCAGCAGCGGTTATCGGACAGTTCGGAGCACCGGGGAGCTGTTTTTT

d_call: TRBD1
v_call: TRBV10-1
clone_size: -
j_call: TRBJ1-5
cdr3_aa: CASSPRQGADQPQHF
cdr3_nt: TGCGCCAGCAGTCCTCGACAGGGGGCTGATCAGCCCCAGCATTTT

d_call: -
v_call: TRBV18
clone_size: few
j_call: TRBJ1-2
cdr3_aa: CASSPDGAFDYGYTF
cdr3_nt: TGTGCCAGCTCACCCGATGGGGCGTTTGACTATGGCTACACCTTC

d_call: -
v_call: TRBV11-3
clone_size: -
j_call: TRBJ1-1
cdr3_aa: CASSPSGGPNTEAFF
cdr3_nt: TGTGCCAGCAGCCCTTCGGGGGGGCCGAACACTGAAGCTTTCTTT

d_call: TRBD1
v_call: TRBV24-1
clone_size: -
j_call: TRBJ1-2
cdr3_aa: CATSDWDRDYGYTF
cdr3_nt: TGTGCCACCAGTGACTGGGACAGGGACTATGGCTACACCTTC

d_call: -
v_call: TRBV24-1
clone_size: once
j_call: TRBJ1-2
cdr3_aa: CATSDFTGNGYTF
cdr3_nt: TGTGCCACCAGTGATTTTACAGGGAATGGCTACACCTTC

d_call: TRBD1
v_call: TRBV7-9
clone_size: -
j_call: TRBJ1-5
cdr3_aa: CASSFTGGLGNQPQHF
cdr3_nt: TGTGCCAGCAGCTTCACAGGGGGTTTAGGCAATCAGCCCCAGCATTTT

d_call: -
v_call: TRBV4-1
clone_size: -
j_call: TRBJ1-6
cdr3_aa: CASSQVAGIKSPLHF
cdr3_nt: TGCGCCAGCAGCCAAGTGGCAGGGATCAAATCACCCCTCCACTTT

d_call: TRBD1
v_call: TRBV19
clone_size: few
j_call: TRBJ1-2
cdr3_aa: CASLRGQGANYGYTF
cdr3_nt: TGTGCCAGTTTAAGGGGGCAGGGGGCTAACTATGGCTACACCTTC

d_call: TRBD2
v_call: TRBV5-4
clone_size: -
j_call: TRBJ2-5
cdr3_aa: CASSPGLAMGETQYF
cdr3_nt: TGTGCCAGCAGCCCGGGACTAGCGATGGGCGAGACCCAGTACTTC

d_call: TRBD1
v_call: TRBV3-1/TRBV3-2
clone_size: -
j_call: TRBJ1-2
cdr3_aa: CASSPGQGVYGYTF
cdr3_nt: TGTGCCAGCAGTCCGGGACAGGGAGTCTATGGCTACACCTTC

d_call: -
v_call: TRBV5-6
clone_size: -
j_call: TRBJ1-1
cdr3_aa: CASTPGGRPDTEAFF
cdr3_nt: TGTGCCAGCACCCCGGGGGGAAGGCCCGACACTGAAGCTTTCTTT